This entry describes one T cell receptor beta chain. This clone's antigen is unknown. It has no much larger one-base neighbor in the sample; base qualities were not kept. These data originate in a study of response to subunit inactivated influenza vaccine listed by TCRdb under 2018. For context, the study as a whole: Deep quantitative profiling of the T cell receptor repertoire was used in the study to follow responses to a trivalent subunit inactivated influenza vaccine.

CDR1 and CDR2 are read off the germline V gene as SNHLY and FYNNEI. Including cysteine and phenylalanine, the CDR3 has 15 amino acids. The sequence is cut down to CDR3 DNA, 45 bases in frame from base 1. V is shortened by 5 bases, J by 3 bases, and the region joining them spans 14 bases. The paper's findings and limits, for the study overall: The authors suggested that each seasonal influenza vaccination may recruit only a limited number of new T cells.

The library was generated by RT-PCR. Sequencing relied on an Illumina HiSeq 2500. Using fastp trimming at Q25 and MiXCR clonotype assembly, TCRdb reanalyzed the public sequencing data and kept in-frame beta chains. Each CDR3 protein gets just one entry, which takes the most common genes and DNA from the rows behind it. The sample table contains approximately 730,000 distinct CDR3 sequences; only one count was recorded for more than 11% of them. Of the sample, 5.5% to 8% is held by the ten largest clones. The chain joins TRBV2 to TRBJ2-1; the D segment may tentatively be TRBD1 or TRBD2, each giving 5 matched bases. The clonotype comes from a man in his fifties who received an inactivated influenza vaccine. Donor details come from another sample of the same person, matched by shared clones. The sequencing used PBMCs from blood, collected 14 to 15 days before vaccination. CDR3 region: CASSLSGRIYNEQFF. The nucleotide sequence reads TGTGCCAGCAGTCTATCGGGACGGATCTACAATGAGCAGTTCTTC. The CDR3, completed at both ends by the reference TRBV2 and TRBJ2-1 genes, gives the full variable domain EPEVTQTPSHQVTQMGQEVILRCVPISNHLYFYWYRQILGQKVEFLVSFYNNEISEKSEIFDDQFSVERPDGSNFTLKIRSTKLEDSAMYFCASSLSGRIYNEQFFGPGTRLTVL.